This is a list of T cell receptor beta chains from one sample in a study of T cell repertoires in cytomegalovirus infection. These TCRs' antigens remain unknown. TCRdb reanalysed the reads using MiXCR and keeps one entry per CDR3 protein. The data contain 900,000 to 950,000 distinct CDR3 sequences, approximately 31% of them singletons. Sequences were derived from cultured CD8+ T cells from PBMCs, sampled from culture after CMV antigen stimulation. The source of these receptors is a human donor in good health (CMV status not recorded). Some clones in this sample may be carry-over from other donors' samples. Each CDR3 is given with its conserved first and last residue. The D gene is left open where the match is weak. Clone sizes are given selectively: once, few, many, or a class where the clone is expanded.

v_gene	j_gene	d_gene	abundance	CDR3nt	CDR3aa
TRBV7-6	TRBJ1-2	NA	many	TGTGCCAGCAGCTTAGATCCGGCAGGCGGTATATATGGCTACACCTTC	CASSLDPAGGIYGYTF
TRBV4-1	TRBJ1-1	TRBD1	NA	TGCGCCAGCAGCCAAGGACAGGGGATTGAAGCTTTCTTT	CASSQGQGIEAFF
TRBV19	TRBJ2-5	NA	few	TGTGCCAGTAGTATAGCTGTGGCGACAGGTCCACAAGAGACCCAGTACTTC	CASSIAVATGPQETQYF
TRBV7-8	TRBJ2-2	NA	NA	TGTGCCAGCAGCCACCAGGGTGGAACCGGGGAGCTGTTTTTT	CASSHQGGTGELFF
TRBV15	TRBJ2-1	NA	NA	TGTGCCACCATGGACCAGGCCTTTGAGCAGTTCTTC	CATMDQAFEQFF
TRBV11-2	TRBJ2-3	TRBD2	NA	TGTGCCAGCAGCTTGCTAGCGGGGGGCTCCGGAGATACGCAGTATTTT	CASSLLAGGSGDTQYF
TRBV7-9	TRBJ1-1	TRBD1	many	TGTGCCAGCAGCTCCCGGGACAGGGGGAACACTGAAGCTTTCTTT	CASSSRDRGNTEAFF
TRBV12-3/TRBV12-4	TRBJ1-1	NA	few	TGTGCCAGCAGTTTACAAGGGCACCTGAACACTGAAGCTTTCTTT	CASSLQGHLNTEAFF
TRBV6-2/TRBV6-3	TRBJ1-5	TRBD1	NA	TGTGCCAGCAGTTATCTCGACAGGGTCGTTCAGCCCCAGCATTTT	CASSYLDRVVQPQHF
TRBV24-1	TRBJ1-6	NA	NA	TGTGCCACCAGTGAAGAATTCAATTCACCCCTCCACTTT	CATSEEFNSPLHF
TRBV5-1	TRBJ2-1	TRBD2	NA	TGCGCCAGCAGTTCCTCTCGCGGGGGGTACAATGAGCAGTTCTTC	CASSSSRGGYNEQFF
TRBV6-6	TRBJ2-1	NA	NA	TGTGCCAGTAGTAGGGTAAGGGGAGAGCAGTTCTTC	CASSRVRGEQFF
TRBV19	TRBJ1-6	TRBD1	few	TGTGCCAGTACCGCCGGGACAGGAAATTATAATTCACCCCTCCACTTT	CASTAGTGNYNSPLHF
TRBV6-7	TRBJ1-1	NA	NA	TGTGCCAGCCAGAAGAACACTGAAGCTTTCTTT	CASQKNTEAFF
TRBV6-1	TRBJ2-3	NA	NA	TGTGCCAGCAGTGCAATCCGGGACAACAGCAGGGATACGCAGTATTTT	CASSAIRDNSRDTQYF
TRBV7-9	TRBJ2-3	NA	many	TGTGCCAGCACCCGGGGTGAGATCTACACAGATACGCAGTATTTT	CASTRGEIYTDTQYF
TRBV13	TRBJ1-3	NA	NA	TGTGCCAGCAGCTTAGGATATCGCGGTTTCTCTGGAAACACCATATATTTT	CASSLGYRGFSGNTIYF
TRBV2	TRBJ1-2	NA	NA	TGTGCCAGTCTGGAACGGAACTATGGCTACACCTTC	CASLERNYGYTF
TRBV6-1	TRBJ2-1	TRBD2	few	TGTGCCAGCAGTGAAGCGCAGGCGGGGGGGCCCTTGTACAATGAGCAGTTCTTC	CASSEAQAGGPLYNEQFF
TRBV10-3	TRBJ2-1	NA	few	TGTGCCATCAGCCGACACTCCGAATCCCGTTACAATGAGCAGTTCTTC	CAISRHSESRYNEQFF
TRBV7-9	TRBJ2-5	TRBD2	NA	TGTGCCACCGGGACTATGGGGAGGACCCAGTACTTC	CATGTMGRTQYF
TRBV29-1	TRBJ1-2	NA	NA	TGCAGCGTTGAAGGGCGAATTTCGGATGGCTACACCTTC	CSVEGRISDGYTF
TRBV4-1	TRBJ2-7	TRBD1	NA	TGCGCCAGCAGCCGGGACAGGGCCACCGAGCAGTACTTC	CASSRDRATEQYF
TRBV4-1	TRBJ2-2	NA	few	TGCGCCAGCAGCCCCTGGCTTTCGGGCGCCGGGGAGCTGTTTTTT	CASSPWLSGAGELFF
TRBV4-2	TRBJ2-1	TRBD2	NA	TGTGCCAGCAGCCCCCAAGCTGGGACTAGCGGGGGGGCCTACAATGAGCAGTTCTTC	CASSPQAGTSGGAYNEQFF
TRBV29-1	TRBJ1-1	NA	NA	TGCAGCGTCGCCCCCGGGGTGAACACTGAAGCTTTCTTT	CSVAPGVNTEAFF
TRBV7-2	TRBJ1-5	NA	NA	TGTGCCAGCAGCTTATGGCGGAGCAATCAGCCCCAGCATTTT	CASSLWRSNQPQHF
TRBV6-1	TRBJ1-6	NA	NA	TGTGCCAGCAGTGAAGCGACAGTCTTTTCACCCCTCCACTTT	CASSEATVFSPLHF
TRBV20-1	TRBJ1-1	TRBD1	NA	TGCAGTGCTCGGACAGGGAAGTACACTGAAGCTTTCTTT	CSARTGKYTEAFF
TRBV4-2	TRBJ1-4	TRBD1	NA	TGTGCCAGCAGCCACAGACAGGGCGAAAAACTGTTTTTT	CASSHRQGEKLFF
TRBV7-8	TRBJ2-5	NA	many	TGTGCCAGCAGCTACAATACTAGGCCAGAGACCCAGTACTTC	CASSYNTRPETQYF
TRBV7-9	TRBJ1-1	NA	many	TGTGCCAGCAGCTCGGGGCAGAGAGTTAGAACCACTGAAGCTTTCTTT	CASSSGQRVRTTEAFF
TRBV7-9	TRBJ1-1	NA	NA	TGTGCCAGCAGCGTCCGTGGTGTGGGGAACACTGAAGCTTTCTTT	CASSVRGVGNTEAFF
TRBV27	TRBJ2-7	NA	many	TGTGCCAGCACCATGACAGTATCCTCCTACGAGCAGTACTTC	CASTMTVSSYEQYF
TRBV3-1	TRBJ2-7	TRBD1	NA	TGTGCCAGCAGCCAAAATTCCGGGACAGGGAATTATCAAGATGACGAGCAGTACTTC	CASSQNSGTGNYQDDEQYF
TRBV27	TRBJ1-1	NA	NA	TGTGTCAGCAGTTTATCCACAGTCTCGAACACTGAAGCTTTCTTT	CVSSLSTVSNTEAFF
TRBV7-2	TRBJ2-7	TRBD2	many	TGTGCCAGCAGCCCTTTAGCGGGGGGCGGCTCCTACGAGCAGTACTTC	CASSPLAGGGSYEQYF
TRBV27	TRBJ2-2	TRBD1	NA	TGTGCCAGCAGTTTCCCAGGGGGCGCGGGCACCGGGGAGCTGTTTTTT	CASSFPGGAGTGELFF
TRBV7-9	TRBJ1-1	NA	many	TGTGCCAGCAGCTTCAAGGGAACTGAAGCTTTCTTT	CASSFKGTEAFF
TRBV28	TRBJ2-3	TRBD2	NA	TGTGCCAGCAGCGATCCTAGCGGGGGGCCCTATTACACAGATACGCAGTATTTT	CASSDPSGGPYYTDTQYF
TRBV12-3/TRBV12-4	TRBJ1-1	NA	few	NA	CASSSSGWAEAFF
TRBV27	TRBJ1-6	NA	few	TGTGCCAGCAGTCCCCCGCGCTCCTATAATTCACCCCTCCACTTT	CASSPPRSYNSPLHF
TRBV7-6	TRBJ2-1	TRBD2	many	TGTGCCAGTCGTAGCGGGGGGGCCCACAATGAGCAGTTCTTC	CASRSGGAHNEQFF
TRBV7-9	TRBJ2-1	NA	NA	TGTGCCAGCAGTTTGGACAGCACAGGAGGTGAGCAGTTCTTC	CASSLDSTGGEQFF
TRBV4-3	TRBJ2-3	NA	NA	TGCGCCAGCAGCCAAGAGTCGGTGGGGGCTGGAGATACGCAGTATTTT	CASSQESVGAGDTQYF
TRBV28	TRBJ1-1	NA	many	TGTGCCAGCAGTTTATTGCCGAACACTGAAGCTTTCTTT	CASSLLPNTEAFF
TRBV7-2	TRBJ2-2	TRBD2	many	TGTGCCAGCAGCCCAACTCTAGCGGGGACTTATATAACCACGAACACCGGGGAGCTGTTTTTT	CASSPTLAGTYITTNTGELFF
TRBV14	TRBJ1-2	NA	NA	TGTGCCAGCAGCCACAGCAGGGAACTTGACTATGGCTACACCTTC	CASSHSRELDYGYTF
TRBV15	TRBJ2-6	NA	NA	TGTGCCACCTCCGGTCGCGGATCTGGGGCCAACGTCCTGACTTTC	CATSGRGSGANVLTF
TRBV4-3	TRBJ1-6	NA	few	TGCGCCAGCAGCCAACGGAGACAGCCCTCCTATAATTCACCCCTCCACTTT	CASSQRRQPSYNSPLHF
TRBV4-3	TRBJ2-6	NA	NA	TGCGCCAGCAGCCAAACAGGGATTTCTGCTGGGGCCAACGTCCTGACTTTC	CASSQTGISAGANVLTF
TRBV6-1	TRBJ1-3	NA	NA	TGTGCCAGCAGTGAAGGAGTTTACTGGGTCGTTGGAAACACCATATATTTT	CASSEGVYWVVGNTIYF
TRBV20-1	TRBJ2-2	NA	few	TGCAGTGCTCGGAGGTGGCACCCACAAGAGCTGCGTGTCACCGGGGAGCTGTTTTTT	CSARRWHPQELRVTGELFF
TRBV6-5	TRBJ2-5	NA	few	TGTGCCAGCAGTTACAATGGTGGGGAGACCCAGTACTTC	CASSYNGGETQYF
TRBV4-1	TRBJ1-2	NA	NA	TGCGCCAGCAGCCAAGTGGCCACGGCGGCGGCGGGAGGCTACACCTTC	CASSQVATAAAGGYTF